This T cell receptor (beta chain) stems from a study of glioma-infiltrating T cells after dendritic cell vaccination. Study-wide context: Dendritic cell vaccination trial patients had either newly diagnosed or recurrent glioblastoma. Dendritic cell vaccine was injected intradermally three times, biweekly.

Time point specified: after dendritic cell vaccination, including at tumor progression/relapse. The immunoSEQ assay amplified TCRB CDR3 from up to 2 ug DNA. Amplification used 60 V beta primers and 13 J beta primers. Only in-frame clones appear in the TCRdb table, and some are missing; sequencing was by immunoSEQ multiplex PCR. The sample lists more than 95,000 clones, 90% occurring once. The sequence was obtained from a human donor with glioblastoma. Sequenced here: blood, sampled after dendritic cell vaccination.

The CDR3 is CASRLLPTDTQYF. CDR3 nucleotides: TGTGCCAGCAGACTACTCCCCACAGATACGCAGTATTTT. The chain carries TRBV11-2 and TRBJ2-3; D gene uncertain. Trimming left V 6 bases short and J 2 bases short, with 9 bases between. From germline, CDR1 is SGHAT and CDR2 FQNNGV. The CDR3 runs to 13 residues.